The clone carrying this TCR beta chain was picked up a small number of times. V was clipped by 1 base and J by 0 bases, with 14 bases between them. In germline, CDR1 is SGHTS, CDR2 YDEGEE. The CDR3 covers 17 residues. One entry per CDR3 protein results from TCRdb running MiXCR on the reads. The sample lists some 390,000 distinct CDR3 sequences; around a sixth were seen once. This sample is part of a study of T cell repertoires in cytomegalovirus infection. The rearrangement uses TRBV5-8 and TRBJ2-1, with a weak D call TRBD2 (5 bases). Sequenced: PBMCs. This TCR derives from a human donor in good health (CMV status not recorded). Some clones in this sample may be carry-over from other donors' samples. The CDR3, as DNA: TGTGCCAGCAGCTTGATCGGTAGCGCGAGCTCCTACAATGAGCAGTTCTTC. Translation: CASSLIGSASSYNEQFF.